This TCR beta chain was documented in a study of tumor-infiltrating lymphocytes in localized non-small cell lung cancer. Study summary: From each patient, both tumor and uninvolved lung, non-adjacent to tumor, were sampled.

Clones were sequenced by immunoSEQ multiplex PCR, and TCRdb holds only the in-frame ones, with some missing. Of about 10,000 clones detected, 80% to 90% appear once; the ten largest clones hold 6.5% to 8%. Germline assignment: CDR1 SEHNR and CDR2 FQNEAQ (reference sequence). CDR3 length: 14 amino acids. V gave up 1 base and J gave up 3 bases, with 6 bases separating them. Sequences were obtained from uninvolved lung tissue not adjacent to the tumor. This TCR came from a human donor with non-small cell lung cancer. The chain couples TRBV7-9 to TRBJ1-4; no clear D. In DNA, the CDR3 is TGTGCCAGCAGCTTAGGGGTGGCTAATGAAAAACTGTTTTTT. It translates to CASSLGVANEKLFF.